The clone carrying this T cell receptor (beta chain) was detected once. The table came from immunoSEQ multiplex PCR; TCRdb's copy has only in-frame clones and leaves some out. The sample yields approximately 90,000 clones, about 87% seen once. This sample is drawn from a study of T cell responses to AZD1222 COVID-19 vaccine. The germline CDR1 and CDR2 sequences are MNHEY and SVGAGI. V shed 0 bases and J 5 bases; nucleotides not matched to a gene: 5. The CDR3 has 16 amino acids. The chain carries TRBV6-5 and TRBJ2-3, with 10 bases aligning to TRBD1. This sample comprised peripheral blood, obtained on day 0 of AZD1222 vaccination. The TCR originated in an adult in good health. CDR3 sequence reads: CASSYSRTGGGDTQYF. CDR3 bases: TGTGCCAGCAGTTACTCCCGGACAGGGGGAGGAGATACGCAGTATTTT.